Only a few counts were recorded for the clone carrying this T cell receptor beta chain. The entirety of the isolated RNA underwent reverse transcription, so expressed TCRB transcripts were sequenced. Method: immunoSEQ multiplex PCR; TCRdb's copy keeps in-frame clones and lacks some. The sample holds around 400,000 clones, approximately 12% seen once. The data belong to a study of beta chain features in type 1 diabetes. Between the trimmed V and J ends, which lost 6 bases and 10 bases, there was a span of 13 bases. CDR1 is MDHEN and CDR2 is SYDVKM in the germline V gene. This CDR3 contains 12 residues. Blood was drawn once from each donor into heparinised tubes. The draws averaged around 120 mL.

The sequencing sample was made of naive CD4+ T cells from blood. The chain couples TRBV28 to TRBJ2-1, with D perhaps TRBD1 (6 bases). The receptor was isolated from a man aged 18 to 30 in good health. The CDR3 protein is CASRKDSLEQFF. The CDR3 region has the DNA TGTGCCAGCAGAAAGGACAGCCTCGAGCAGTTCTTC.